Reported below is one TCR beta chain. CDR3 length: 16 residues. This sample was included in a study of blood T cell repertoires in COVID-19. At the level of the study: Sites in the United States, Italy and Spain provided acute and convalescent COVID-19 samples. T cells, B-cell-depleted T cells, or PBMCs provided the cDNA or gDNA that served as material.

Original processing methods: The authors estimated nucleated cell counts from reference gene primer amplification. The table came from immunoSEQ multiplex PCR; TCRdb's copy has only in-frame clones and leaves some out. V and J calls and clone size are those listed in that table; D and trimming were worked out from the DNA. Here the sample spans under 200,000 clones, approximately 86% being singletons. Enrolment of Seattle patients took place during active infection, and they were followed longitudinally. What was sequenced was peripheral blood. The J gene is TRBJ1-2, the V gene TRBV21-1; TRBD1, the table's D call, lacks a check against the DNA. TRBV21-1 is designated a pseudogene. The source of this sequence is a woman at least 80 years old with COVID-19, enrolled during active disease. DNA for the CDR3: TGTGCCAGCAGCAAACCCGGGACAGAATTCCTCTATGGCTACACCTTC. Protein: CASSKPGTEFLYGYTF.